This T cell receptor beta chain appears in the sequencing data of a study of CD8 T cells in ankylosing spondylitis. The study's findings and limits: In ankylosing spondylitis patients, matched synovial fluid reportedly showed significant enrichment of disease-linked clones. Seemingly distinctive of ankylosing spondylitis blood was a TCR beta motif formed by eight highly homologous variants.

This CDR3 has 13 amino acids. Trimming stripped 4 bases from V and 3 bases from J, with 10 bases between. Note on this clonotype: The antigen remains unidentified.

From the 5' RACE reads, TCRdb called clonotypes with MiXCR, one entry per CDR3 protein. Altogether about 340,000 distinct CDR3 sequences are present, roughly 14% being singletons, with the ten largest covering 0.9% to 1.2%. The chain is built from TRBV12-3 or TRBV12-4 and TRBJ2-7, with a tentative D call TRBD1 (5 bases). Specimen: blood, either unsorted or a sorted T cell fraction (not recorded which). This TCR was recovered from a male donor with ankylosing spondylitis or in good health (not recorded which). Here the CDR3 DNA reads TGTGCCAGCAGTTCCGACAGTATCTACGAGCAGTACTTC. Its protein product is CASSSDSIYEQYF.